This TCR beta chain was found in a study of CD8 T cells in ankylosing spondylitis. CDR3 size: 13 residues. Trimming removed 4 bases from V and 3 bases from J, with 11 bases in between. Per the germline V gene, CDR1 is SGHDT and CDR2 is YYEEEE. Library preparation for TCR beta used quantitative 5'-RACE with molecular barcodes. TCRdb redid the calling of the 5' RACE reads with MiXCR, one entry per CDR3 protein. Of about 840,000 distinct CDR3 sequences in the sample, 12% were seen once. Study results and limitations: The study identified a TCR beta motif of under ten highly homologous variants that appeared characteristic of ankylosing spondylitis blood. Some motif variants were previously reported in reactive arthritis synovial fluid and blood. Significantly higher representation of disease-linked clones was reported for matched ankylosing spondylitis synovial fluid.

Note on this clonotype: Its antigen remains unknown.

The J gene is TRBJ2-7, the V gene TRBV5-6, with D uncertain. This sequence was found in a male donor with ankylosing spondylitis. Source material: blood, either unsorted or a sorted T cell fraction (not recorded which). CDR3 bases: TGTGCCAGCAGCCTCCGGGTCCTCTACGAGCAGTACTTC. Translation gives CASSLRVLYEQYF.